This T cell receptor (beta chain) was obtained from a study of blood T cells in healthy people across ages. Overall study: When template switching was applied, about one barcoded beta molecule was captured per two T cells.

PCR was performed a second time for about 6 to 12 cycles using a sample-barcoded 5' primer and a J-beta primer mix. Each TCR beta cDNA got a 12-nucleotide random molecular identifier. In TCRdb, the 5' RACE reads were re-called with MiXCR into one record per CDR3 protein. The sample gives about 760,000 distinct CDR3 sequences, roughly 56% of which show up once; around a quarter is in the top ten. The CDR3 loop spans 15 amino acids. Germline V gene lookup returns CDR1 MNHNY and CDR2 SVGAGI (reference sequence). The ends were cut back, 8 bases at V and 3 bases at J, with 18 bases in the middle. The chain links TRBV6-6 to TRBJ2-3, with D maybe TRBD1 (6 bases). The sequencing sample was made of blood. The TCR comes from a man in his forties in good health. CDR3 nucleotides: TGTGCCAGCTTATCTAGGACTCAGGGGACAGATACGCAGTATTTT. It translates to CASLSRTQGTDTQYF.